The entry that follows covers one T cell receptor (beta chain) sequence. Germline CDR1 MNHEY, CDR2 SMNVEV (reference sequence). Trimming took off 5 bases at V and 7 bases at J, with 17 bases between the two ends. CDR3 length: 14 residues. The sample originates from a study of blood T cell repertoires in COVID-19. Study-wide background: Both acute and convalescent COVID-19 samples were obtained from the United States, Italy and Spain.

Here immunoSEQ multiplex PCR was the method, and the copy in TCRdb shows in-frame clones only, minus some. The data contain around 180,000 clones, about 84% of them singletons. This clonotype originated in a woman aged 30 to 39 with acute or convalescent COVID-19. The chain couples TRBV27 to TRBJ1-2; perhaps TRBD1 as D (5 bases). Sequenced: peripheral blood. The CDR3 DNA is TGTGCCAGCAGTCCCAGCGGCGGGACTTCTGGCTACACCTTC. It yields the protein CASSPSGGTSGYTF.